This T cell receptor (beta chain) derives from a study of shared clonotypes between healthy human individuals. Study as a whole: Two women and a few men aged 18 to 49 served as donors. General observations from the study: When compared with the clonotypes that were shared by all four sorted-subset donors, the non-shared clonotypes turned out to have lower generation probabilities.

In the CD4+ fraction, cells were divided into CD45RA+ naive and CD45RA-negative memory subsets. An assay was performed, and its level was deep. TCRdb's copy holds only in-frame clones and misses some; the assay was immunoSEQ multiplex PCR. The sample lists about 2.4 million clones, approximately 94% occurring once. A single count supports this clone. As yet, its antigen is unknown. V lost 4 bases to trimming and J lost 6 bases, with 13 bases between them. Per the germline V gene, CDR1 is SGHRS and CDR2 is YFSETQ. The CDR3 spans 13 residues. The sample consisted of naive CD4+ T cells from PBMCs. Subset indicated: CD45RA+ positively selected. The source is a man aged 18 to 29 in good health. Some clones in this sample may be carry-over from other donors' samples. V usage is TRBV5-1 and J usage is TRBJ1-2; D unclear. The CDR3 reads CASSTEPLHGYTF. The CDR3 bases are TGCGCCAGCAGCACCGAACCGCTTCATGGCTACACCTTC. The complete variable domain, with remaining parts taken from reference TRBV5-1 and TRBJ1-2, reads KAGVTQTPRYLIKTRGQQVTLSCSPISGHRSVSWYQQTPGQGLQFLFEYFSETQRNKGNFPGRFSGRQFSNSRSEMNVSTLELGDSALYLCASSTEPLHGYTFGSGTRLTVV.